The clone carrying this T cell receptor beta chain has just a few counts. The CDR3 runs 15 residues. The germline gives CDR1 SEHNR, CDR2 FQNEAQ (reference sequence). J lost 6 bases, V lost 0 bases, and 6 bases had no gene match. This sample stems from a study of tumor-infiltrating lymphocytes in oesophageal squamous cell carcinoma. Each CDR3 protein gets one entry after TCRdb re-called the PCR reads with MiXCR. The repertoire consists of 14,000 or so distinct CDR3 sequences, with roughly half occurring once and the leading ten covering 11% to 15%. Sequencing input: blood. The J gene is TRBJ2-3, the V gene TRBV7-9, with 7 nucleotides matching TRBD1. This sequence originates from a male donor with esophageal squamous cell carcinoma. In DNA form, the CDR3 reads TGTGCCAGCAGCTTAGCTACAGGGGTGGCCGATACGCAGTATTTT. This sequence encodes CASSLATGVADTQYF.